Listed below are T cell receptor beta chains from one sample, sequenced in a study of beta chain features in type 1 diabetes. Here immunoSEQ multiplex PCR was the method, and the copy in TCRdb shows in-frame clones only, minus some. The sample lists about 650,000 clones; 9.5% to 15% were seen once. Sequenced sample: naive CD4+ T cells from blood. These receptors were collected from a man aged 30-40 years with type 1 diabetes. Each CDR3 is given with its conserved first and last residue. The D gene is left open where the match is weak. A clone size is listed for some rows: how often the clone was seen (once, few, many), or a class if it is expanded.

v_call: TRBV4-3
cdr3_length: 20
clone_size: once
j_call: TRBJ2-6
d_call: TRBD1
cdr3_aa: CASSQDPGQGFISGANVLTF
cdr3_nt: TGCGCCAGCAGCCAGGACCCAGGACAGGGATTTATCTCTGGGGCCAACGTCCTGACTTTC

v_call: TRBV7-2
cdr3_length: 15
clone_size: few
j_call: TRBJ1-6
d_call: NA
cdr3_aa: CASSPRRTANSPLHF
cdr3_nt: TGTGCCAGCAGCCCTAGAAGGACAGCCAATTCACCCCTCCACTTT

v_call: TRBV7-9
cdr3_length: 15
clone_size: few
j_call: TRBJ2-5
d_call: TRBD2
cdr3_aa: CASSPGTIKRETQYF
cdr3_nt: TGTGCCAGCAGCCCCGGGACTATCAAGAGAGAGACCCAGTACTTC

v_call: TRBV7-7
cdr3_length: 14
clone_size: few
j_call: TRBJ2-1
d_call: TRBD2
cdr3_aa: CASSPGTSYNEQFF
cdr3_nt: TGTGCCAGCAGCCCGGGGACTAGTTACAATGAGCAGTTCTTC

v_call: TRBV6-6
cdr3_length: 14
clone_size: NA
j_call: TRBJ2-1
d_call: TRBD2
cdr3_aa: CASSPVAGGDEQFF
cdr3_nt: TGTGCCAGCAGCCCCGTAGCGGGGGGGGATGAGCAGTTCTTC

v_call: TRBV18
cdr3_length: 16
clone_size: NA
j_call: TRBJ1-5
d_call: TRBD1
cdr3_aa: CASSPPSSGGNQPQHF
cdr3_nt: TGTGCCAGCTCACCACCCTCGTCAGGGGGTAATCAGCCCCAGCATTTT

v_call: TRBV7-2
cdr3_length: 15
clone_size: few
j_call: TRBJ2-2
d_call: TRBD2
cdr3_aa: CASSLESTSAGELFF
cdr3_nt: TGTGCCAGCAGCTTAGAATCTACTAGCGCCGGGGAGCTGTTTTTT

v_call: TRBV7-3
cdr3_length: 17
clone_size: few
j_call: TRBJ2-1
d_call: NA
cdr3_aa: CASSSNSGSGAYNEQFF
cdr3_nt: TGTGCCAGCAGCTCCAACTCAGGGAGTGGGGCCTACAATGAGCAGTTCTTC

v_call: TRBV4-3
cdr3_length: 14
clone_size: NA
j_call: TRBJ2-7
d_call: TRBD1
cdr3_aa: CASSQTGGSYEQYF
cdr3_nt: TGCGCCAGCAGCCAGACAGGGGGATCCTACGAGCAGTACTTC

v_call: TRBV27
cdr3_length: 14
clone_size: few
j_call: TRBJ2-1
d_call: NA
cdr3_aa: CASSKPQMYNEQFF
cdr3_nt: TGTGCCAGCAGTAAACCACAGATGTACAATGAGCAGTTCTTC

v_call: TRBV9
cdr3_length: 14
clone_size: NA
j_call: TRBJ1-1
d_call: NA
cdr3_aa: CASSVGPGSGGAFF
cdr3_nt: TGTGCCAGCAGCGTAGGTCCAGGGAGTGGCGGAGCTTTCTTT

v_call: TRBV6-5
cdr3_length: 14
clone_size: NA
j_call: TRBJ1-2
d_call: NA
cdr3_aa: CASTNQWTGYGYTF
cdr3_nt: TGTGCCAGCACTAACCAATGGACGGGGTATGGCTACACCTTC

v_call: TRBV2
cdr3_length: 14
clone_size: once
j_call: TRBJ2-6
d_call: NA
cdr3_aa: CASSPFDRANVLTF
cdr3_nt: TGTGCCAGCAGTCCCTTTGACCGGGCCAACGTCCTGACTTTC

v_call: TRBV6-5
cdr3_length: 13
clone_size: NA
j_call: TRBJ2-1
d_call: TRBD2
cdr3_aa: CASSPSGQGEQFF
cdr3_nt: TGTGCCAGCAGCCCTAGCGGACAAGGTGAGCAGTTCTTC

v_call: TRBV10-3
cdr3_length: 14
clone_size: few
j_call: TRBJ2-5
d_call: TRBD1
cdr3_aa: CAISGYRGQETQYF
cdr3_nt: TGTGCCATCAGTGGCTACAGGGGCCAAGAGACCCAGTACTTC

v_call: TRBV4-2
cdr3_length: 13
clone_size: few
j_call: TRBJ1-2
d_call: NA
cdr3_aa: CASSQDRHYGYTF
cdr3_nt: TGTGCCAGCAGCCAAGACAGGCACTATGGCTACACCTTC

v_call: TRBV7-2
cdr3_length: 15
clone_size: few
j_call: TRBJ2-7
d_call: NA
cdr3_aa: CASSLVAGGSYEQYF
cdr3_nt: TGTGCCAGCAGCTTAGTGGCAGGAGGGTCCTACGAGCAGTACTTC

v_call: TRBV10-3
cdr3_length: 14
clone_size: NA
j_call: TRBJ2-1
d_call: TRBD2
cdr3_aa: CAISELAGDFEQFF
cdr3_nt: TGTGCCATCAGTGAGCTAGCGGGGGATTTTGAGCAGTTCTTC

v_call: TRBV7-9
cdr3_length: 14
clone_size: few
j_call: TRBJ2-1
d_call: NA
cdr3_aa: CASSRDGRYNEQFF
cdr3_nt: TGTGCCAGCAGCCGGGACGGACGGTATAATGAGCAGTTCTTC

v_call: TRBV7-3
cdr3_length: 14
clone_size: NA
j_call: TRBJ2-3
d_call: NA
cdr3_aa: CASSFQSEGDTQYF
cdr3_nt: TGTGCCAGCAGCTTCCAATCCGAGGGAGATACGCAGTATTTT

v_call: TRBV29-1
cdr3_length: 12
clone_size: many
j_call: TRBJ1-2
d_call: NA
cdr3_aa: CSDVRAGYGYTF
cdr3_nt: TGCAGCGACGTCAGGGCGGGCTATGGCTACACCTTC

v_call: TRBV30
cdr3_length: 14
clone_size: NA
j_call: TRBJ1-2
d_call: NA
cdr3_aa: CAWSVSTGRYGYTF
cdr3_nt: TGTGCCTGGAGTGTATCTACAGGGAGGTATGGCTACACCTTC

v_call: TRBV5-4
cdr3_length: 17
clone_size: few
j_call: TRBJ1-6
d_call: TRBD1
cdr3_aa: CASSLAAGGYNNSPLHF
cdr3_nt: TGTGCCAGCAGCTTGGCTGCAGGGGGCTACAATAATTCACCCCTCCACTTT

v_call: TRBV4-2
cdr3_length: 15
clone_size: few
j_call: TRBJ1-1
d_call: NA
cdr3_aa: CASSQESGGFTEAFF
cdr3_nt: TGTGCCAGCAGCCAAGAGAGTGGCGGCTTCACTGAAGCTTTCTTT